The present entry profiles one T cell receptor beta chain with its context. Its target is not known. Normal lung was sampled as far from the tumour as possible, at least 3 cm. The record originates from a study of immune cell composition in non-small cell lung cancer. In the study overall: Tumours were mainly lung adenocarcinoma or squamous cell carcinoma.

Sequencing used immunoSEQ multiplex PCR; TCRdb keeps in-frame clones, though not all of them. The profile covers some 6,000 clones, with around 71% appearing a single time and 5.8% taken by the ten largest. Germline V gene sequence: CDR1 GTSNPN, CDR2 SVGIG (reference sequence). The CDR3 has 15 amino acids. V dropped 0 bases and J dropped 2 bases, with 11 bases sitting between them. General study points: Clones >0.5% enriched in tumour were rarer in adenocarcinoma (around 33%) than squamous (roughly 75%). Dominant in vivo tumour-associated clones were not shown to share tumour-reactive sequences. Tumour TCR-beta clonality showed no significant link to smoking pack-years.

V usage is TRBV30 and J usage is TRBJ2-1, with a possible D match to TRBD2 (6 bases). This clonotype was obtained from a human donor with non-small cell lung cancer. The sequenced material came from non-adjacent lung tissue. This CDR3 is CAWSVGSGTYNEQFF. The CDR3, as DNA: TGTGCCTGGAGTGTGGGTAGCGGTACCTACAATGAGCAGTTCTTC.